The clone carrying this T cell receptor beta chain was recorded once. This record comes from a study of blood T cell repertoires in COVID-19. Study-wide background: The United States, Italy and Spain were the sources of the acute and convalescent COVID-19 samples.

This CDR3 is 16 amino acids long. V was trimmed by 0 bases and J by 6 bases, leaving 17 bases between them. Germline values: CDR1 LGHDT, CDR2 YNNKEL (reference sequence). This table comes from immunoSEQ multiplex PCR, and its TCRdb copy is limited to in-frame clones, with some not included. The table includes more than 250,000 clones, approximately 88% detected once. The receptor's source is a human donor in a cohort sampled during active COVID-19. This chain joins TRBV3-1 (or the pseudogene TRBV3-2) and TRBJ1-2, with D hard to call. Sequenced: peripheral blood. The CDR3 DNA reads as TGTGCCAGCAGCCAAGATTCTAGAAGGTCTTTGGATGGCTACACCTTC. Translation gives CASSQDSRRSLDGYTF.